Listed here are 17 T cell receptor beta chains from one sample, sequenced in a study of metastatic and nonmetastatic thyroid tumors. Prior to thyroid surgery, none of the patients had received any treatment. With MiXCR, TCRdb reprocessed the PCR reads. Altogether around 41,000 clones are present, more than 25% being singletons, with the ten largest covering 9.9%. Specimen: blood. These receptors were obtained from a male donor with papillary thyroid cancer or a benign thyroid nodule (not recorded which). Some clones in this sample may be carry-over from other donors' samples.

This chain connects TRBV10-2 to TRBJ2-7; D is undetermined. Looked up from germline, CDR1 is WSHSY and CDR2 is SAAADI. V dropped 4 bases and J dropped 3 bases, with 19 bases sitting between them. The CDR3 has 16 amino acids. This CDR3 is CASSAKIRDLSYEQYF. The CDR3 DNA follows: TGCGCCAGCAGTGCGAAGATACGTGACTTAAGCTACGAGCAGTACTTC.

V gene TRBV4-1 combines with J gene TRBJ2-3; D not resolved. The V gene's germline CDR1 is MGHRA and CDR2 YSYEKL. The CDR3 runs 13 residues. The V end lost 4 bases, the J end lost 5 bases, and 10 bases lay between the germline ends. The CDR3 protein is CASSRDSLDTQYF. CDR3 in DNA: TGCGCCAGCAGCCGAGACTCCCTAGATACGCAGTATTTT.

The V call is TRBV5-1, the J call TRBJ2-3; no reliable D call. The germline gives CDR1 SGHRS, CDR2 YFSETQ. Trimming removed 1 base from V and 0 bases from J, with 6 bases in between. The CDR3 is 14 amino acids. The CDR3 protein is CASSLCDSTDTQYF. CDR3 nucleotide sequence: TGCGCCAGCAGCTTGTGTGACAGCACAGATACGCAGTATTTT.

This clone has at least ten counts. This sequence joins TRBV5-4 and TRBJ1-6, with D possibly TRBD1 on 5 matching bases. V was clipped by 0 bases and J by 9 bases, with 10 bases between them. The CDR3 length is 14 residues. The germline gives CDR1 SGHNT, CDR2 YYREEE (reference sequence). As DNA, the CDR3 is TGTGCCAGCAGCTTGGGACAGCCGGGTTCACCCCTCCACTTT. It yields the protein CASSLGQPGSPLHF.

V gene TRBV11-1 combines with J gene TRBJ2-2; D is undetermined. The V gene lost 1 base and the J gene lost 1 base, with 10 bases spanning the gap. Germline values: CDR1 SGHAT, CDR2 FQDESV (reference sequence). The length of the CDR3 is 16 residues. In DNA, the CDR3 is TGTGCCAGCAGCTTAGAGTCTAAAATGAACACCGGGGAGCTGTTTTTT. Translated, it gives CASSLESKMNTGELFF.

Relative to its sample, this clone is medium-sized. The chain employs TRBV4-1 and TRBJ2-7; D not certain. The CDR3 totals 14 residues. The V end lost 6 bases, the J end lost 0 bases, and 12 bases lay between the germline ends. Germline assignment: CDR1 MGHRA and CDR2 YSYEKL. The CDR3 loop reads CASSWEVTSYEQYF. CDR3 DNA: TGCGCCAGCAGTTGGGAAGTCACCTCCTACGAGCAGTACTTC.

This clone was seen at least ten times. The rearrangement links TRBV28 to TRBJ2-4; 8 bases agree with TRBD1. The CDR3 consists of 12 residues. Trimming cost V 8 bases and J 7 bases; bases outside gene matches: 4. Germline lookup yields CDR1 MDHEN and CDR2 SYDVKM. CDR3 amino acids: CASGTGWNIQYF. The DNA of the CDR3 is TGTGCCAGCGGGACAGGTTGGAACATTCAGTACTTC.

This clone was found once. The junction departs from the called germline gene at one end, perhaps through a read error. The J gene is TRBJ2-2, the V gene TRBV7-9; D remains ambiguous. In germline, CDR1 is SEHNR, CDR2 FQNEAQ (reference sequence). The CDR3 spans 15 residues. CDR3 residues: CASRSMGYDTGELFF. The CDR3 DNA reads TGTGCCAGCAGGTCAATGGGGTATGACACTGGGGAGCTGTTTTTT.

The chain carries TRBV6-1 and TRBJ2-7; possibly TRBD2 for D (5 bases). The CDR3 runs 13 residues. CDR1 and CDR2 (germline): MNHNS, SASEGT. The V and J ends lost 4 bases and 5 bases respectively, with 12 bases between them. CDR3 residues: CASSVERAHEQYF. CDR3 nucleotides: TGTGCCAGCAGTGTGGAGAGGGCCCACGAGCAGTACTTC.

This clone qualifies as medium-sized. The CDR3 DNA reads TGTGCCAGCAGTCTCTTGGATGGGGAAGACACTGAAGCTTTCTTT. This sequence encodes CASSLLDGEDTEAFF. The chain carries TRBV6-1 and TRBJ1-1; D remains unclear. V was pared by 5 bases and J by 3 bases, with 16 bases between. The germline V gene encodes CDR1 MNHNS and CDR2 SASEGT. CDR3 length: 15 residues.

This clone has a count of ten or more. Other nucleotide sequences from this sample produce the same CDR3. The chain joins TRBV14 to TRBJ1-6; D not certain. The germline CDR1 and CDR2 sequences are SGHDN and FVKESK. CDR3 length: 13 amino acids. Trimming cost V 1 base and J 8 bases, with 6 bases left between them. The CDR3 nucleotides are TGTGCCAGCAGCCAAGTTCGGGATTCACCCCTCCACTTT. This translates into CASSQVRDSPLHF.

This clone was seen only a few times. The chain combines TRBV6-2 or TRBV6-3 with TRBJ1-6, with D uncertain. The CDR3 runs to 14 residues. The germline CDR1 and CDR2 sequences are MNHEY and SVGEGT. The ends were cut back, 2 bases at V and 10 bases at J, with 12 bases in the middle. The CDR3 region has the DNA TGTGCCAGCAGTTACGTGGGATCCAGCTCACCCCTCCACTTT. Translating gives CASSYVGSSSPLHF.

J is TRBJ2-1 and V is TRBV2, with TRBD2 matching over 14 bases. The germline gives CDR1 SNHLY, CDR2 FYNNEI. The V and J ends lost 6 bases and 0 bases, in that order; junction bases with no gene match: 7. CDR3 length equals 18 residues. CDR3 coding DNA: TGTGCCAGCAGGAAGGGACTAGCGGGAGTGGTCTCCTACAATGAGCAGTTCTTC. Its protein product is CASRKGLAGVVSYNEQFF.

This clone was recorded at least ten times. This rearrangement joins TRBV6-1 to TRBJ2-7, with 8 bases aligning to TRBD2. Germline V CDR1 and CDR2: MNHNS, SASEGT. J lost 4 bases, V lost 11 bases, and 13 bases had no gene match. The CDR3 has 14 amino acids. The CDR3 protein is CAFSGGGGGYEQYF. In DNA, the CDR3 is TGTGCCTTCTCCGGGGGGGGGGGAGGATACGAGCAGTACTTC.

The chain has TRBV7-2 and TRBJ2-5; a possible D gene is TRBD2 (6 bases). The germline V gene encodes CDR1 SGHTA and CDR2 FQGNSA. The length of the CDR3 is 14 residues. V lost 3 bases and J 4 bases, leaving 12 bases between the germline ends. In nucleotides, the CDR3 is TGTGCCAGCAGCTTCGGGGGTGGACGAGAGACCCAGTACTTC. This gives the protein CASSFGGGRETQYF.

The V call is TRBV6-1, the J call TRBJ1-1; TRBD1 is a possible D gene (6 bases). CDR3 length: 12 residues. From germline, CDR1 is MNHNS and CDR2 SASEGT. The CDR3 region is CVRRRGNTEAFF. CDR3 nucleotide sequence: TGTGTCAGACGCAGGGGGAACACTGAAGCTTTCTTT.

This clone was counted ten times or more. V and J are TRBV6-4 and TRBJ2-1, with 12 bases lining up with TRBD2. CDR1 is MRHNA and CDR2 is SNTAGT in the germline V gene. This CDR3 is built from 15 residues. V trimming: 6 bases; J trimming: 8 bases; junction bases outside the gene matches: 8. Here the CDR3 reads CASSPTSGSFDEQFF. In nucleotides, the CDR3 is TGTGCCAGCAGCCCGACTAGCGGGAGTTTCGATGAGCAGTTCTTC.